This T cell receptor (beta chain) was recorded in a study of blood T cell repertoires in COVID-19 (dated by TCRdb to the early 2020s). Some background on the complete study: Samples covering the acute and convalescent phases of COVID-19 were provided by collaborators in the United States, Italy and Spain. The material from the prospective study consisted of cDNA or gDNA derived from T cells, B-cell-depleted T cells, or PBMCs. Deeply sampled blood TCRbeta repertoires from subjects exposed to, actively infected with, or recovered from COVID-19 were included in the dataset. The repertoires were released in a freely available public database meant as a resource for research on the immune response to SARS-CoV-2. Where available, HLA class I and class II types were taken from metadata supplied by the sample provider and were not determined by assay-based typing. The sample metadata nearly always contained a de-identified subject ID, COVID-19 status, age in years and sex. Samples came from the ongoing ImmuneRACE study (first 160 participants) plus 1,254 subjects from 6 global collaborators.

Collaborating institutions collected whole blood in K2EDTA tubes following their own protocols. For TCRbeta analysis, collaborators shipped samples as frozen whole blood, isolated PBMCs, or DNA extracted from either of those sample types. TCRbeta CDR3 regions were amplified from genomic DNA using the immunoSEQ Assay, a bias-controlled multiplex PCR. Processing in the source paper ran as follows. The number of nucleated cells in each sample was estimated by amplification of reference gene primers within the assay. Sequence reads were collapsed and filtered to measure the absolute abundance of every unique TCRbeta CDR3 rearrangement. For each sample, productive Simpson clonality was calculated by taking the square root of Simpson's diversity index across productive rearrangements. What TCRdb holds here is the immuneACCESS table cut down to in-frame rearrangements. Part of the clones is not present; checked against another copy, under half of the missing clones reflect an unresolved V gene, and the others are unexplained. The D gene and trimming were derived from the DNA, and the V and J assignments and clone size from that table. Recorded for this sample are about 230,000 clones; 83% of them occurred a single time. The top ten hold just under 7.5% of the sample.

In the germline V gene (reference sequence), CDR1 corresponds to LGHDT and CDR2 to YNNKEL. The CDR3 covers 17 residues, taking in both the cysteine and the phenylalanine. The DNA shown is the 51-base CDR3, in frame from base 1. Trimming costs V 0 bases and J 8 bases, and their ends lie 19 bases apart. Of note for this clone: This receptor's antigen is unknown. The input lacks base qualities; no much larger clone sits a single base away.

Summary of the overall study and its limitations: Clinical and demographic metadata were provided uncurated, with the amount varying by source and participant.

The receptor chain draws on TRBV3-1 (or the pseudogene TRBV3-2) and TRBJ1-4, with no reliable assignment of the D segment. The specimen was peripheral blood. This sequence was found in a woman aged 50 to 60 with acute or convalescent COVID-19. The CDR3 reads as follows: CASSQDSLSRTGEKLFF. The DNA reads TGTGCCAGCAGCCAAGATTCTTTGTCCCGAACGGGAGAAAAACTGTTTTTT.